The present entry profiles one T cell receptor beta chain with its context. Its matching antigen is unknown. V lost 3 bases and J lost 0, with 10 bases in between. This CDR3 is 15 amino acids long. Germline V gene data show CDR1 as MNHEY and CDR2 as SVGEGT. The source of the sample is a study of blood T cells in healthy people across ages. General study findings and limits: Getting older went along with TCR beta diversity per million T cells dropping roughly linearly.

With a J-beta primer mix and a sample-barcoded 5' primer, a second PCR ran about 6 to 11 cycles. A template-switch adaptor with 12 random nucleotides tagged each cDNA molecule. Each CDR3 protein is one row after TCRdb ran MiXCR on the 5' RACE reads. The sample records about 1.5 million distinct CDR3 sequences, roughly 40% being singletons. The chain uses TRBV6-2 or TRBV6-3 and TRBJ2-3; D may match TRBD1 or TRBD2 (5 bases each). The sequencing sample was made of blood. This receptor was obtained from a young woman in good health. CDR3 residues: CASSYWGSSTDTQYF. CDR3 nucleotides: TGTGCCAGCAGTTATTGGGGGAGTAGCACAGATACGCAGTATTTT.